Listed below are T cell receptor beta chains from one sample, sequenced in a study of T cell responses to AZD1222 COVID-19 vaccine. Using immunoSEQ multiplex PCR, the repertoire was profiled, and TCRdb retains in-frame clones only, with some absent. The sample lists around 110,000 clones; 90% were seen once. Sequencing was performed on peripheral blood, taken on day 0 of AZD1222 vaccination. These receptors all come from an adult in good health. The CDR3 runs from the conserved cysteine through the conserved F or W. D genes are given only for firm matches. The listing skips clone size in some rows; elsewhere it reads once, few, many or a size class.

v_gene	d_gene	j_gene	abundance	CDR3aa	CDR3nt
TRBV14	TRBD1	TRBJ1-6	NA	CASSDTGTGQSPLHF	TGTGCCAGCAGCGATACCGGGACAGGGCAGTCACCCCTCCACTTT
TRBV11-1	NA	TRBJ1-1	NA	CASSLKELNTEAFF	TGTGCCAGCAGCTTAAAGGAGCTGAACACTGAAGCTTTCTTT
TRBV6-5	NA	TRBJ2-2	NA	CASSYAARAGELFF	TGTGCCAGCAGTTACGCCGCCCGCGCCGGGGAGCTGTTTTTT
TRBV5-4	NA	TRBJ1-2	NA	CASSSTSSGYTF	TGTGCCAGCAGCAGCACTTCCAGCGGCTACACCTTC
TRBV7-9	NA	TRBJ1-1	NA	CASSLGHLNTEAFF	TGTGCCAGCAGCTTGGGGCATTTGAACACTGAAGCTTTCTTT
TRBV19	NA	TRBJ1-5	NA	CASSILRRGNQPQHF	TGTGCCAGTAGTATTCTGCGTCGCGGCAATCAGCCCCAGCATTTT
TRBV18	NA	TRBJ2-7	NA	CASSPPSSYEQYF	TGTGCCAGCTCACCACCGTCCAGCTACGAGCAGTACTTC
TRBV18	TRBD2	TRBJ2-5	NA	CASSPPAGTSGSFWRETQYF	TGTGCCAGCTCACCCCCCGCGGGGACTAGCGGGAGCTTTTGGAGAGAGACCCAGTACTTC
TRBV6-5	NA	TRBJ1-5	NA	CASRYRVSNQPQHF	TGTGCCAGCAGATACAGGGTCAGCAATCAGCCCCAGCATTTT
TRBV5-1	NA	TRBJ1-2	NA	CASSLDGRGNYGYTF	TGCGCCAGCAGCTTGGACGGCAGGGGAAACTATGGCTACACCTTC
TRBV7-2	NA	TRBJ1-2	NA	CASSLETGGYGYTF	TGTGCCAGCAGCTTAGAGACTGGGGGCTATGGCTACACCTTC
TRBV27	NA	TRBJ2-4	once	CASSLSRLAKNIQYF	TGTGCCAGCAGTTTATCGAGACTAGCCAAAAACATTCAGTACTTC
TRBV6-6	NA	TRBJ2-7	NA	CASSYDSYEQYF	TGTGCCAGCAGTTATGACTCCTACGAGCAGTACTTC
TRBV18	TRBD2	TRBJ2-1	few	CASSPWREGRNNEQFF	TGTGCCAGCTCACCCTGGCGGGAGGGCCGAAACAATGAGCAGTTCTTC
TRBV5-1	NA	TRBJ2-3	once	CASSLGLSARGTDTQYF	TGCGCCAGCAGCTTGGGACTGTCCGCGAGGGGCACAGATACGCAGTATTTT
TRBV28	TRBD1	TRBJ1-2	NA	CASSQTGGFTNYGYTF	TGTGCCAGCAGTCAGACAGGGGGGTTCACAAACTATGGCTACACCTTC